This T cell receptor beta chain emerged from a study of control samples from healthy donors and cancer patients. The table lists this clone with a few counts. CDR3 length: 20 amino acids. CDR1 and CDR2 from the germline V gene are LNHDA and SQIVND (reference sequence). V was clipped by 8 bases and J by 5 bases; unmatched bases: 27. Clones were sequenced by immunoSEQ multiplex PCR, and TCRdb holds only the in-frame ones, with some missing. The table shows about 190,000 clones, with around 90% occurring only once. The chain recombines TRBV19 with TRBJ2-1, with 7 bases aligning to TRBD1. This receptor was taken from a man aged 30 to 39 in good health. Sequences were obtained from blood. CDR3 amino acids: CASPPDLAPGQGVTNNEQFF. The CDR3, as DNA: TGTGCCAGTCCGCCTGACCTTGCCCCCGGGCAGGGGGTTACAAACAATGAGCAGTTCTTC.